The rows below give T cell receptor beta chains drawn from one sample of a study of CD8 T cells in Susac syndrome. Via MiXCR, TCRdb re-called the immunoSEQ multiplex PCR reads, giving one row per CDR3 protein. The sample records fewer than 200,000 distinct CDR3 sequences, over 85% being singletons. The source material was CD4+ T cells from PBMCs. The source of these receptors is a human donor in good health. Both conserved end residues are part of each CDR3. A D gene is named only where the DNA matches it firmly. Size values are once, few and many counts, or a class for expanded clones, and some rows have none.

d_gene	v_gene	j_gene	abundance	len	CDR3aa	CDR3nt
NA	TRBV12-3/TRBV12-4	TRBJ1-4	NA	13	CASSFSGTEKLFF	TGTGCCAGCAGTTTCTCGGGGACTGAAAAACTGTTTTTT
NA	TRBV30	TRBJ1-1	NA	13	CAWSRGGASEAFF	TGTGCCTGGAGTCGCGGAGGAGCGAGTGAAGCTTTCTTT
NA	TRBV29-1	TRBJ2-3	NA	13	CSVGADGTDTQYF	TGCAGCGTTGGAGCGGACGGGACAGATACGCAGTATTTT
NA	TRBV30	TRBJ2-3	NA	12	CAWAPGTDTQYF	TGTGCCTGGGCCCCGGGCACAGATACGCAGTATTTT
NA	TRBV6-6	TRBJ1-5	NA	12	CASSHFNQPQHF	TGTGCCAGCAGCCACTTTAATCAGCCCCAGCATTTT
NA	TRBV29-1	TRBJ2-3	NA	14	CSGTAGPSTDTQYF	TGCAGCGGAACAGCGGGCCCTAGCACAGATACGCAGTATTTT
NA	TRBV6-2/TRBV6-3	TRBJ1-1	NA	13	CASSRQANTEAFF	TGTGCCAGCAGTAGACAGGCGAACACTGAAGCTTTCTTT
NA	TRBV29-1	TRBJ2-7	NA	11	CSVVEVYEQYF	TGCAGCGTTGTGGAGGTCTACGAGCAGTACTTC
NA	TRBV29-1	TRBJ1-1	NA	12	CSVGRTNTEAFF	TGCAGCGTTGGCAGGACTAACACTGAAGCTTTCTTT
NA	TRBV28	TRBJ2-1	NA	15	CASSNYRSPRNEQFF	TGTGCCAGCAGCAACTACAGGAGTCCCAGGAATGAGCAGTTCTTC
NA	TRBV20-1	TRBJ2-1	NA	14	CSAGAKGIYNEQFF	TGCAGTGCGGGAGCCAAAGGGATCTACAATGAGCAGTTCTTC
TRBD1	TRBV9	TRBJ1-2	NA	15	CASSAVDRGDYGYTF	TGTGCCAGCAGCGCCGTGGACAGGGGGGACTATGGCTACACCTTC
NA	TRBV29-1	TRBJ2-1	NA	13	CSVVYGLENEQFF	TGCAGCGTTGTATATGGTCTGGAGAATGAGCAGTTCTTC
TRBD1	TRBV27	TRBJ1-2	NA	13	CASSSGQGFGYTF	TGTGCCAGCAGTTCGGGACAGGGTTTTGGCTACACCTTC
NA	TRBV11-3	TRBJ2-1	NA	13	CASSRWANNEQFF	TGTGCCAGCAGCCGTTGGGCCAACAATGAGCAGTTCTTC
NA	TRBV29-1	TRBJ2-3	few	13	CSVGGKYTDTQYF	TGCAGCGTTGGGGGAAAGTACACAGATACGCAGTATTTT
TRBD2	TRBV2	TRBJ2-1	once	19	CASSEQSQGRAGGPGEQFF	TGTGCCAGCAGTGAACAGAGCCAGGGGAGAGCGGGAGGGCCGGGTGAGCAGTTCTTC
NA	TRBV7-9	TRBJ2-3	NA	13	CASSLSYTDTQYF	TGTGCCAGCAGCTTGAGTTACACAGATACGCAGTATTTT
NA	TRBV28	TRBJ2-1	NA	15	CASSLVPSSYNEQFF	TGTGCCAGCAGTTTAGTACCAAGCTCCTACAATGAGCAGTTCTTC
NA	TRBV29-1	TRBJ1-2	NA	11	CSVAGTYGYTF	TGCAGCGTGGCCGGAACCTATGGCTACACCTTC
NA	TRBV29-1	TRBJ2-3	NA	16	CSVKGDINGPTDTQYF	TGCAGCGTGAAGGGTGATATAAACGGGCCCACAGATACGCAGTATTTT
TRBD2	TRBV7-9	TRBJ2-1	NA	15	CASSPGLAGLNEQFF	TGTGCCAGCAGCCCGGGACTAGCGGGACTCAATGAGCAGTTCTTC
NA	TRBV4-2	TRBJ2-2	NA	15	CASSQQGLDTGELFF	TGTGCCAGCAGCCAGCAGGGGCTAGACACCGGGGAGCTGTTTTTT
NA	TRBV20-1	TRBJ1-3	NA	13	CSGLGGNGNTIYF	TGCAGTGGGTTGGGCGGGAACGGAAACACCATATATTTT
TRBD2	TRBV7-9	TRBJ2-7	NA	16	CASSLGSSGISYEQYF	TGTGCCAGCAGCTTAGGGTCCAGCGGGATATCGTACGAGCAGTACTTC
NA	TRBV4-3	TRBJ1-2	once	13	CASSQESPFGYTF	TGCGCCAGCAGCCAAGAAAGTCCCTTTGGCTACACCTTC
TRBD2	TRBV20-1	TRBJ2-1	once	14	CSAMTSGRVHEQFF	TGCAGTGCTATGACTAGCGGGAGGGTCCATGAGCAGTTCTTC
NA	TRBV6-2/TRBV6-3	TRBJ2-7	NA	15	CASSYSGQLSYEQYF	TGTGCCAGCAGTTACTCGGGGCAGCTCTCCTACGAGCAGTACTTC
NA	TRBV12-3/TRBV12-4	TRBJ2-2	NA	11	CASARTGELFF	TGTGCCAGCGCCCGGACCGGGGAGCTGTTTTTT
NA	TRBV27	TRBJ1-1	NA	12	CASSLLFGEAFF	TGTGCCAGCAGTTTATTGTTCGGCGAAGCTTTCTTT
NA	TRBV5-1	TRBJ2-1	NA	14	CASSDNLGKNEQFF	TGCGCCAGCAGCGATAACCTAGGGAAGAATGAGCAGTTCTTC
NA	TRBV30	TRBJ2-1	NA	15	CAWSGPGLSVNEQFF	TGTGCCTGGAGTGGACCGGGTCTATCGGTTAATGAGCAGTTCTTC
NA	TRBV6-5	TRBJ1-2	NA	14	CASREPGRMEGYTF	TGTGCCAGCAGGGAACCGGGCAGGATGGAAGGCTACACCTTC
TRBD2	TRBV20-1	TRBJ2-3	NA	12	CSVAGRADTQYF	TGCAGTGTAGCGGGAAGAGCAGATACGCAGTATTTT
TRBD1	TRBV7-9	TRBJ2-5	NA	17	CASSIHGTGDDGETQYF	TGTGCCAGCAGCATTCACGGGACAGGGGACGACGGGGAGACCCAGTACTTC
NA	TRBV6-2/TRBV6-3	TRBJ2-1	NA	15	CASSYGSGSYNEQFF	TGTGCCAGCAGTTACGGGAGCGGCTCCTACAATGAGCAGTTCTTC
NA	TRBV12-3/TRBV12-4	TRBJ2-1	NA	12	CASSLETPEQFF	TGTGCCAGCAGTTTAGAAACACCCGAGCAGTTCTTC
TRBD1	TRBV29-1	TRBJ2-1	NA	16	CSVGAARDRSYNEQFF	TGCAGCGTGGGTGCTGCCCGGGACAGGTCCTACAATGAGCAGTTCTTC
NA	TRBV20-1	TRBJ2-5	NA	14	CSARGVQQQETQYF	TGCAGTGCTAGAGGCGTCCAGCAACAAGAGACCCAGTACTTC
NA	TRBV5-1	TRBJ2-6	NA	15	CASSTDFSGANVLTF	TGCGCCAGCAGCACAGACTTCTCTGGGGCCAACGTCCTGACTTTC
TRBD1	TRBV18	TRBJ2-7	NA	16	CASSPPVGTGTYEQYF	TGTGCCAGCTCACCACCGGTGGGGACAGGGACCTACGAGCAGTACTTC
NA	TRBV11-1	TRBJ1-1	NA	13	CASSFVRNTEAFF	TGTGCCAGCAGCTTTGTTCGGAACACTGAAGCTTTCTTT
NA	TRBV18	TRBJ2-3	NA	14	CASSSLPGTDTQYF	TGTGCCAGCTCCTCCCTTCCGGGCACAGATACGCAGTATTTT
NA	TRBV3-1	TRBJ2-1	NA	15	CASSQVPALANEQFF	TGTGCCAGCAGCCAAGTTCCAGCACTAGCCAATGAGCAGTTCTTC
NA	TRBV4-2	TRBJ1-5	NA	15	CASSQQEASNQPQHF	TGTGCCAGCAGCCAACAGGAAGCTAGCAATCAGCCCCAGCATTTT
TRBD2	TRBV4-3	TRBJ2-1	few	18	CASSQDISSGLSYNEQFF	TGCGCCAGCAGCCAAGATATCTCTAGCGGCCTCTCCTACAATGAGCAGTTCTTC
NA	TRBV20-1	TRBJ2-7	NA	15	CSARPAAGPSYEQYF	TGCAGTGCTAGACCTGCTGCGGGACCATCCTACGAGCAGTACTTC
TRBD2	TRBV3-1	TRBJ2-3	NA	14	CASSRGSGRDTQYF	TGTGCCAGCAGCCGTGGTAGCGGGAGGGATACGCAGTATTTT